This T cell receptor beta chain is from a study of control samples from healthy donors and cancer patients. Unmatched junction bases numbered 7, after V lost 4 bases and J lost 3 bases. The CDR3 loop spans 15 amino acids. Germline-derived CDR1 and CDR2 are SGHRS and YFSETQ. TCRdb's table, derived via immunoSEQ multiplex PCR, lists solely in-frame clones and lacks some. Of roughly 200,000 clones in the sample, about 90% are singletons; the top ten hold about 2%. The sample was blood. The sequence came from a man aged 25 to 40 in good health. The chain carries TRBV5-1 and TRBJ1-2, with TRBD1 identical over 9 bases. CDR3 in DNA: TGCGCCAGCAGCGCGGGGACAGGGCAGGACTATGGCTACACCTTC. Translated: CASSAGTGQDYGYTF.